What follows are 10 T cell receptor beta chains derived from one specimen sequenced in a study of T cell responses to AZD1222 COVID-19 vaccine (dated by TCRdb to about 2021). The label giving this sample's time point can be read as: baseline before first vaccination. Library generation was performed with the immunoSEQ multiplex PCR assay. In TCRdb, the immuneACCESS table is reduced to in-frame sequences with V and J assigned. These tables do not hold every clone; where another copy was compared, an unresolved V gene accounts for under half, and the others remain unexplained. The table for this sample lists roughly 170,000 clones; 80% to 90% of them were counted only once. The ten most abundant clones make up approximately 0.5% of the sample. This specimen was peripheral blood, taken on day 0 of AZD1222 vaccination. All receptors come from an adult in good health.

This CDR3 is CAISDLETRLASGKGRGPGELFF. The CDR3 nucleotides are TGTGCCATCAGTGACCTGGAGACCCGGCTGGCTAGCGGGAAGGGGAGGGGACCCGGGGAGCTGTTTTTT. The chain recombines TRBV10-3 with TRBJ2-2; TRBD2 matches 9 bases. Germline V gene data show CDR1 as ENHRY and CDR2 as SYGVKD. This CDR3 is built from 23 residues. The trim removed 3 bases at V and 6 bases at J, leaving 29 bases unmatched.

The chain employs TRBV7-9 and TRBJ1-6; 7 bases fit TRBD1. The CDR3 length is 14 residues. V lost 5 bases, J lost 5 bases, and 3 bases stayed unmatched. Germline CDR1 and CDR2: SEHNR and FQNEAQ (reference sequence). This chain's CDR3 is CASSRQGDNSPLHF. CDR3 nucleotide sequence: TGTGCCAGCAGCCGGCAGGGGGATAATTCACCCCTCCACTTT.

This chain links TRBV19 with TRBJ1-2; possible D gene TRBD1, 5 bases. Germline CDR1 LNHDA, CDR2 SQIVND (reference sequence). This CDR3 region has 15 residues. The V and J ends lost 1 base and 6 bases respectively, with 15 bases between them. Here the CDR3 DNA reads TGTGCCAGTAGTATAGCCCCGGGACCCGGAAATGGCTACACCTTC. Protein: CASSIAPGPGNGYTF. The whole variable domain, remainder taken from reference TRBV19 and TRBJ1-2, is DGGITQSPKYLFRKEGQNVTLSCEQNLNHDAMYWYRQDPGQGLRLIYYSQIVNDFQKGDIAEGYSVSREKKESFPLTVTSAQKNPTAFYLCASSIAPGPGNGYTFGSGTRLTVV.

CDR3 region: CASSEWGRSGANVLTF. In DNA form, the CDR3 reads TGTGCCAGCAGTGAATGGGGGAGATCTGGGGCCAACGTCCTGACTTTC. The chain links TRBV25-1 to TRBJ2-6; D tentatively fits TRBD1 or TRBD2 (5 bases each). This CDR3 is built from 16 residues. Trimming shortened V by 1 base and J by 1 base, and 8 bases separated the two germline ends. CDR1 is MGHDK and CDR2 is SYGVNS in the germline V gene.

This sequence joins TRBV7-3 and TRBJ2-2; D unresolved. V was trimmed by 3 bases and J by 2 bases, leaving 4 bases between them. CDR1 is SGHTA, CDR2 FQGTGA, per germline. This CDR3 comprises 13 residues. DNA for the CDR3: TGTGCCAGCAGCTTTTTTAACACCGGGGAGCTGTTTTTT. Protein product: CASSFFNTGELFF.

The genes are TRBV5-1 and TRBJ2-7, with 8 bases aligning to TRBD1. V lost 4 bases and J lost 3; bases outside the gene matches: 6. The CDR3 has 14 amino acids. Germline V CDR1 and CDR2: SGHRS, YFSETQ. The CDR3 protein is CASSADRDFYEQYF. CDR3 DNA: TGCGCCAGCAGCGCGGACAGGGACTTCTACGAGCAGTACTTC.

This chain joins TRBV5-8 and TRBJ1-1; TRBD1 might be the D (6 bases). The CDR3 length is 14 residues. V was trimmed by 4 bases and J by 6 bases, leaving 16 bases between them. Germline assignment: CDR1 SGHTS and CDR2 YDEGEE. CDR3 loop: CASSLSTGYAEAFF. Written as DNA, the CDR3 is TGTGCCAGCAGCCTATCAACAGGGTACGCTGAAGCTTTCTTT.

J is TRBJ2-3 and V is TRBV6-5, with TRBD1 as a possible D gene (6 bases). Germline V lookup: CDR1 MNHEY, CDR2 SVGAGI. Trimming cost V 5 bases and J 0 bases, with 12 bases left between them. The CDR3 consists of 15 residues. The CDR3 here is CASSPDRRSTDTQYF. Here the CDR3 DNA reads TGTGCCAGCAGTCCCGACAGGAGGAGCACAGATACGCAGTATTTT.

The J gene is TRBJ2-1, the V gene TRBV7-9, with D uncertain. The CDR3 has 14 amino acids. V dropped 5 bases and J dropped 4 bases, with 12 bases sitting between them. Germline CDR1 reads SEHNR; CDR2 reads FQNEAQ (reference sequence). For the CDR3, the DNA is TGTGCCAGCAGCAGGTCCCAAAAGTACAATGAGCAGTTCTTC. Its protein is CASSRSQKYNEQFF.

The rearrangement links TRBV7-2 to TRBJ2-1; 10 bases align to TRBD2. The CDR3 has 15 residues. The germline V gene encodes CDR1 SGHTA and CDR2 FQGNSA. V was clipped by 0 bases and J by 15 bases; unmatched bases: 11. The DNA for the CDR3 is TGTGCCAGCAGCTTAGCGGGACTAGCGCTTTTTGGCTGGTTCTTC. This gives the protein CASSLAGLALFGWFF. The complete variable domain, with remaining parts taken from reference TRBV7-2 and TRBJ2-1, reads GAGVSQSPSNKVTEKGKDVELRCDPISGHTALYWYRQSLGQGLEFLIYFQGNSAPDKSGLPSDRFSAERTGGSVSTLTIQRTQQEDSAVYLCASSLAGLALFGWFFGPGTRLTVL.